This TCR beta chain was recorded in a study of blood T cells in healthy people across ages. Germline CDR1 is SGHRS and CDR2 is YFSETQ. This CDR3 has 14 residues. J gave up 7 bases and V 5 bases, and 12 bases lay outside the gene matches. Combining a sample-barcoded 5' primer with a J-beta primer mix, a second PCR ran for roughly 6 to 11 cycles. The yield of each sample was at least 2.5 million CDR3-containing paired-end reads. Via MiXCR, TCRdb re-called the 5' RACE reads, giving one row per CDR3 protein. The repertoire has over a million distinct CDR3 sequences, approximately 25% of them found once; the top ten carry around 0.7%. This same sample was also taken into another study, of T cells of mothers and their children. That source notes: An overlap that was slightly higher, though non-significant, was seen in related mother-child pairs versus unrelated pairs.

Sequenced input: blood. The sequence was collected from a girl between 2 and 10 years old in good health. The gene calls are TRBV5-1 and TRBJ2-7; 7 bases fit TRBD2. The CDR3 DNA reads as TGCGCCAGCAGTTCCTGGGAGGGTTGGGATGAGCAGTACTTC. It codes for CASSSWEGWDEQYF. Drawing the rest from reference TRBV5-1 and TRBJ2-7, the complete variable domain is KAGVTQTPRYLIKTRGQQVTLSCSPISGHRSVSWYQQTPGQGLQFLFEYFSETQRNKGNFPGRFSGRQFSNSRSEMNVSTLELGDSALYLCASSSWEGWDEQYFGPGTRLTVT.